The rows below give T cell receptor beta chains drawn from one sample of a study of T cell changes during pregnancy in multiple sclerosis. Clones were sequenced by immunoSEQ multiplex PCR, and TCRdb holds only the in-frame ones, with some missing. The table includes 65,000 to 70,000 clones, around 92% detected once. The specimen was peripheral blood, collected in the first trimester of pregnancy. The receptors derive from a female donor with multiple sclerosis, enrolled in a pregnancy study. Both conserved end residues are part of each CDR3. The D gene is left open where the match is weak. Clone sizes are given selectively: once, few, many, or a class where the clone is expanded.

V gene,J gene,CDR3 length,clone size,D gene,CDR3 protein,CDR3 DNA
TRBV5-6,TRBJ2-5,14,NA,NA,CASSLVPVQETQYF,TGTGCCAGCAGCTTGGTCCCCGTCCAAGAGACCCAGTACTTC
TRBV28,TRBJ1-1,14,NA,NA,CASSSGLSNTEAFF,TGTGCCAGCTCCTCGGGACTCTCGAACACTGAAGCTTTCTTT
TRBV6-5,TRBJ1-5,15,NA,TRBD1,CASRPGTGGNQPQHF,TGTGCCAGCAGACCCGGGACAGGGGGAAACCAGCCCCAGCATTTT
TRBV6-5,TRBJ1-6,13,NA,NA,CASSPTGVSPLHF,TGTGCCAGCAGTCCAACGGGAGTTTCACCCCTCCACTTT
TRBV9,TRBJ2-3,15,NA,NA,CASSSYGQTTDTQYF,TGTGCCAGCAGCTCATATGGACAGACTACAGATACGCAGTATTTT
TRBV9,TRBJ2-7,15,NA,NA,CASSPGDSYSYEQYF,TGTGCCAGCAGCCCCGGGGACTCCTATTCCTACGAGCAGTACTTC
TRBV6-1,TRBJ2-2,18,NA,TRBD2,CASSGPGLAGPTPGELFF,TGTGCCAGCAGTGGCCCGGGACTAGCGGGACCCACCCCCGGGGAGCTGTTTTTT
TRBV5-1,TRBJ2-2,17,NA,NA,CASSTRRETRWTGELFF,TGCGCCAGCAGCACTCGGCGTGAGACCAGGTGGACCGGGGAGCTGTTTTTT
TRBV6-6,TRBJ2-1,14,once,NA,CASNSRRVYNEQFF,TGTGCCAGCAACTCGAGGCGGGTGTACAATGAGCAGTTCTTC
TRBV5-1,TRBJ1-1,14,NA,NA,CASSFQEANTEAFF,TGCGCCAGCAGCTTCCAGGAAGCGAACACTGAAGCTTTCTTT
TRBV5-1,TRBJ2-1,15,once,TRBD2,CASSWSAGGHNEQFF,TGCGCCAGCAGCTGGTCGGCGGGGGGGCACAATGAGCAGTTCTTC
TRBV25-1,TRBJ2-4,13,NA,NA,CASSGRHKNIQYF,TGTGCCAGCAGTGGGCGGCACAAAAACATTCAGTACTTC
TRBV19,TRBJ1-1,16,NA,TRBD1,CASSISRQGQNTEAFF,TGTGCCAGTAGTATATCCAGACAGGGTCAGAACACTGAAGCTTTCTTT
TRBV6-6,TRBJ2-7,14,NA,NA,CASSPSSGAYEQYF,TGTGCCAGCAGTCCCTCCTCAGGGGCCTACGAGCAGTACTTC
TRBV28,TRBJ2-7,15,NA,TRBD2,CASSFPGLATDEQYF,TGTGCCAGCAGTTTTCCGGGACTAGCCACCGACGAGCAGTACTTC
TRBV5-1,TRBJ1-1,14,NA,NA,CASSRMGQNTEAFF,TGCGCCAGCAGCAGAATGGGACAGAACACTGAAGCTTTCTTT
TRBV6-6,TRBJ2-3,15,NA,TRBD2,CATKLSGASTDTQYF,TGTGCCACCAAACTTAGCGGGGCCAGCACAGATACGCAGTATTTT
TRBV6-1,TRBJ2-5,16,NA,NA,CASSDFRTRAQETQYF,TGTGCCAGCAGTGACTTCCGGACCAGGGCCCAAGAGACCCAGTACTTC
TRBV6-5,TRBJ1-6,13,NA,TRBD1,CASKQGGLGSLHF,TGTGCCAGCAAGCAGGGGGGCCTCGGGTCCCTCCACTTT
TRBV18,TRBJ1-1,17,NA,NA,CASSPVGAGIENTEAFF,TGTGCCAGCTCACCAGTCGGGGCGGGGATAGAGAACACTGAAGCTTTCTTT
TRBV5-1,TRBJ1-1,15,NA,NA,CASSLQTSMNTEAFF,TGCGCCAGCAGCTTGCAGACTTCCATGAACACTGAAGCTTTCTTT
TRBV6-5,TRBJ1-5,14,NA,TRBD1,CASSYSTGGQPQHF,TGTGCCAGCAGTTACTCGACAGGGGGACAGCCCCAGCATTTT
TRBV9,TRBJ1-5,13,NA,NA,CASSVGQNQPQHF,TGTGCCAGCAGCGTAGGACAGAATCAGCCCCAGCATTTT
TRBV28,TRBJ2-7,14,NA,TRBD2,CASSPSLAGGEQYF,TGTGCCAGCAGTCCGAGCTTAGCGGGTGGTGAGCAGTACTTC